This TCR beta chain was obtained from a study of regulatory T cells in long-lasting Graves disease. The V gene lost 4 bases and the J gene lost 5 bases, with 20 bases spanning the gap. This CDR3 has 15 residues. The V gene's germline CDR1 is DFQATT and CDR2 SNEGSKA (reference sequence). Time point denoted: newly diagnosed GD, antithyroid drugs for less than 3 months. Extracted RNA from PBMCs served as the source of the TCR library. Study-level points and caveats: Persistent disease exhibited a predilection for TRBV28, TRBJ1-2 and TRBJ2-5. The study found persistent patients shared more public clonotypes (roughly 3,000) than new patients (around 870).

This clonotype occurred a few times. The target antigen is unknown. Building the TCR beta libraries relied on iRepertoire HTBI primers, and CDR3 regions underwent Arm-PCR. In TCRdb, the multiplex PCR reads were re-called with MiXCR into one record per CDR3 protein. This table has some 560,000 distinct CDR3 sequences, about 16% appearing once. These sequences were also reported in another study, on T cells in Graves' hyperthyroidism and ophthalmopathy. Turning to that study: The TCR CDR3 first-round RT-PCR relied on the HTBI primer set.

This TCR was sampled from a woman aged 35-65 years with Graves disease. The chain has TRBV20-1 and TRBJ1-2, with D possibly TRBD1 on 6 matching bases. The sequences come from peripheral blood mononuclear cells (PBMCs), collected at new diagnosis, from a patient treated with antithyroid drugs. CDR3 residues: CSATQGGAGLYGYTF. In nucleotides, the CDR3 is TGCAGTGCTACCCAAGGGGGGGCAGGCTTATATGGCTACACCTTC.